This T cell receptor beta chain was found in a study of beta chain features in type 1 diabetes. Looking at the study overall: Taken together, all samples contributed fewer than 110 million examined sorted cells.

The authors obtained over 98% purity in all sorted populations. Broader study findings: Relative to healthy donors, patients appeared to have naive, central memory and Treg TCRB repertoires that were more similar. Across all four CD4+ subsets, people with type 1 diabetes showed modestly shorter TCRB CDR3s. Unsettled here was the matter of whether HLA type influences TCRB rearrangement.

Every bit of the isolated RNA underwent reverse transcription, so sequencing read expressed TCRB transcripts. Clones were sequenced by immunoSEQ multiplex PCR, and TCRdb holds only the in-frame ones, with some missing. The repertoire consists of 550,000 to 850,000 clones, with over 10% occurring once and the leading ten covering less than 0.025%. This clone was picked up one time. The antigen remains unidentified. The sample consisted of naive CD4+ T cells from blood. The clonotype comes from a man aged 18 to 30 with type 1 diabetes.

CDR3 sequence reads: CASSPGTGYGYTF. The CDR3 bases are TGTGCCAGCAGCCCCGGGACAGGCTATGGCTACACCTTC. The V call is TRBV16, the J call TRBJ1-2; TRBD1 matches 8 bases. Unmatched junction bases numbered 2, after V lost 4 bases and J lost 4 bases. The CDR3 consists of 13 residues. The V gene's germline CDR1 is KGHSY and CDR2 FQNENV.